A single sample is the source of the 29 T cell receptor beta chains below, sequenced in a study of control samples from healthy donors and cancer patients. The repertoire was sequenced with immunoSEQ multiplex PCR; TCRdb's copy has only in-frame clones and lacks some. The data show 170,000 or so clones, about 91% seen once. Sequencing was performed on blood. The source is a woman between 35 and 50 years old in good health.

J is TRBJ2-2 and V is TRBV12-3 or TRBV12-4; D remains unclear. V shed 3 bases and J shed 6 bases, with 8 bases lying between them. The CDR3 consists of 13 residues. This CDR3 reads CASSFSPAGELFF. The CDR3 DNA follows: TGTGCCAGCAGTTTTAGTCCCGCCGGGGAGCTGTTTTTT.

This clone was detected ten times or more. CDR3 sequence reads: CASSDSPSARSGVALHF. The CDR3 nucleotides read TGTGCCAGCAGTGATTCCCCCTCTGCCAGGTCGGGAGTGGCCCTCCACTTT. The chain employs TRBV2 and TRBJ1-6, with D unclear. Germline V gene sequence: CDR1 SNHLY, CDR2 FYNNEI. This CDR3 comprises 17 residues. V was shortened by 3 bases and J by 14 bases, with 26 bases between the two germline ends.

The chain is built from TRBV29-1 and TRBJ1-2; D may be TRBD1 (5 bases). The ends were cut back, 6 bases at V and 4 bases at J, with 18 bases in the middle. From germline, CDR1 is SQVTM and CDR2 ANQGSEA. The CDR3 has 14 amino acids. CDR3 nucleotide sequence: TGCAGCGTGGGCCCGGCAGGGTTAAGCTATGGCTACACCTTC. Residues: CSVGPAGLSYGYTF.

J is TRBJ2-1 and V is TRBV5-1; 7 bases match TRBD1. This CDR3 is 15 amino acids long. Germline V gene data show CDR1 as SGHRS and CDR2 as YFSETQ. V trimming: 1 base; J trimming: 5 bases; junction bases outside the gene matches: 6. CDR3 DNA sequence: TGCGCCAGCAGCTTGCGGGGACAGTCCCACAATGAGCAGTTCTTC. This translates into CASSLRGQSHNEQFF. Full variable domain (outside the CDR3, taken from reference TRBV5-1 and TRBJ2-1): KAGVTQTPRYLIKTRGQQVTLSCSPISGHRSVSWYQQTPGQGLQFLFEYFSETQRNKGNFPGRFSGRQFSNSRSEMNVSTLELGDSALYLCASSLRGQSHNEQFFGPGTRLTVL.

This clone was observed a single time. CDR3: CASSGHTYEQYF. DNA of the CDR3: TGTGCCAGCTCGGGACACACCTACGAGCAGTACTTC. The V and J genes are TRBV2 and TRBJ2-7; a weak D match, TRBD1 (6 bases). CDR3 size: 12 residues. V lost 8 bases, J lost 2 bases, and 10 bases lay in between. The V gene's germline CDR1 is SNHLY and CDR2 FYNNEI.

The rearrangement uses TRBV7-2 and TRBJ2-2, with 7 bases matching TRBD2. V lost 1 base, J lost 5 bases, and 13 bases stayed unmatched. Germline CDR1 reads SGHTA; CDR2 reads FQGNSA. The CDR3 consists of 18 residues. The CDR3 loop is CASSLEGTRTRRTGELFF. Here the CDR3 DNA reads TGTGCCAGCAGCTTAGAAGGTACGAGGACTAGGCGAACCGGGGAGCTGTTTTTT.

J is TRBJ1-5 and V is TRBV6-6; perhaps TRBD1 as D (6 bases). This CDR3 contains 14 residues. Germline V gives CDR1 MNHNY, CDR2 SVGAGI (reference sequence). V was pared by 6 bases and J by 11 bases, with 20 bases between. CDR3 DNA sequence: TGTGCCAGCAGCCCCACAGGGATCCAGGCGGCCCAGCATTTT. This encodes CASSPTGIQAAQHF.

The chain combines TRBV6-5 with TRBJ1-2; possible D gene TRBD1, 5 bases. The ends were cut back, 5 bases at V and 4 bases at J, with 14 bases in the middle. The CDR3 covers 14 residues. The germline CDR1 and CDR2 sequences are MNHEY and SVGAGI. Here the CDR3 reads CASSIGTELYGYTF. CDR3 nucleotide sequence: TGTGCCAGCAGTATCGGGACGGAACTCTATGGCTACACCTTC.

The genes are TRBV19 and TRBJ2-2, with TRBD1 matching over 8 bases. The CDR3 runs to 15 residues. V lost 3 bases, J lost 5 bases, and 5 bases stayed unmatched. Germline-derived CDR1 and CDR2 are LNHDA and SQIVND (reference sequence). In DNA form, the CDR3 reads TGTGCCAGTAGTATTCGGACAGGGTTGACCGGGGAGCTGTTTTTT. It yields the protein CASSIRTGLTGELFF.

V gene TRBV10-1 combines with J gene TRBJ1-4; D remains unclear. Deletions cut 4 bases from V and 7 bases from J, with 10 bases between. Germline lookup yields CDR1 WNHNN and CDR2 SYGVQD (reference sequence). This CDR3 has 13 residues. The chain's CDR3 is CASSVVSGEKLFF. In DNA, the CDR3 is TGCGCCAGCAGTGTGGTATCAGGTGAAAAACTGTTTTTT.

This chain joins TRBV20-1 and TRBJ2-1; tentative D call: TRBD2 (5 bases). This CDR3 is 11 amino acids long. The ends were cut back, 6 bases at V and 7 bases at J, with 10 bases in the middle. CDR1 and CDR2 from the germline V gene are DFQATT and SNEGSKA (reference sequence). The CDR3 region is CSAVSGNEQFF. In nucleotides, the CDR3 is TGCAGTGCAGTGTCGGGGAATGAGCAGTTCTTC.

This clone was counted once. The chain carries TRBV3-1 (or the pseudogene TRBV3-2) and TRBJ1-1, with TRBD1 as a possible D gene (5 bases). V dropped 2 bases and J dropped 1 base, with 14 bases sitting between them. The CDR3 loop spans 16 amino acids. Germline-derived CDR1 and CDR2 are LGHDT and YNNKEL (reference sequence). Here the CDR3 reads CASSQPGEGRNTEAFF. The CDR3 DNA sequence: TGTGCCAGCAGCCAACCCGGTGAGGGGAGGAACACTGAAGCTTTCTTT.

V gene TRBV18 combines with J gene TRBJ1-5, with 9 bases aligning to TRBD1. CDR3 size: 19 residues. After removal of 0 bases from V and 7 bases from J, the junction contained 16 bases not matched to a gene. The germline V gene encodes CDR1 KGHSH and CDR2 LQKENI. CDR3 bases: TGTGCCAGCTCACCACCGAGTCGGACAGGGGTTCATCGGGGACAGCCCCAGCATTTT. It translates to CASSPPSRTGVHRGQPQHF.

V usage is TRBV12-3 or TRBV12-4 and J usage is TRBJ1-3; D perhaps matches TRBD1 (6 bases). Trimming removed 5 bases at V and 6 bases at J, with 11 bases between. The CDR3 totals 13 residues. CDR3 loop: CASSRGGANTIYF. The CDR3 coding sequence is TGTGCCAGCAGTCGTGGGGGGGCAAACACCATATATTTT.

The chain employs TRBV19 and TRBJ2-5; 7 bases agree with TRBD2. The germline CDR1 and CDR2 sequences are LNHDA and SQIVND (reference sequence). V was clipped by 7 bases and J by 2 bases; unmatched bases: 7. The CDR3 sequence is 14 residues long. The DNA of the CDR3 is TGTGCCAGTACCCAAGGCGGGGGACAAGAGACCCAGTACTTC. Translation: CASTQGGGQETQYF.

This chain connects TRBV13 to TRBJ2-1; 12 bases are a match to TRBD2. The CDR3 contains 15 residues. The germline V gene has CDR1 PRHDT and CDR2 FYEKMQ (reference sequence). Trimming removed 2 bases from V and 9 bases from J; junction bases left unmatched: 5. The CDR3: CASSLSSGGAFEQFF. The CDR3 DNA sequence: TGTGCCAGCAGCTTATCTAGCGGGGGGGCCTTTGAGCAGTTCTTC.

This clone was counted between two and nine times. The chain uses TRBV7-3 and TRBJ2-1; either TRBD1 or TRBD2 may fit D (5 bases each). The CDR3 is 16 residues long. Trimming pared 5 bases from V and 3 bases from J, leaving 17 bases between. Looked up from germline, CDR1 is SGHTA and CDR2 is FQGTGA. The CDR3 DNA sequence: TGTGCCAGCAGCCTACGGGGCTACCAAATCTACAATGAGCAGTTCTTC. Translating gives CASSLRGYQIYNEQFF.

The chain recombines TRBV5-6 with TRBJ1-6; 7 bases line up with TRBD1. Per the germline V gene, CDR1 is SGHDT and CDR2 is YYEEEE. The V gene end was trimmed by 0 bases and the J gene end by 6 bases; junction bases not matched to a gene: 6. This CDR3 contains 16 residues. This CDR3 is CASSLGRGRANSPLHF. The CDR3 nucleotides are TGTGCCAGCAGCTTGGGGAGGGGGCGCGCTAATTCACCCCTCCACTTT.

The chain uses TRBV5-4 and TRBJ2-7, with 7 positions matching TRBD1. The CDR3 contains 15 residues. Germline assignment: CDR1 SGHNT and CDR2 YYREEE (reference sequence). The V segment lost 4 bases and the J segment 6 bases; nucleotides outside the gene matches: 13. CDR3 loop: CASSETGTVLVEQYF. The DNA for the CDR3 is TGTGCCAGCAGCGAAACCGGGACAGTACTTGTCGAGCAGTACTTC.

The chain employs TRBV14 and TRBJ2-5; D might be TRBD2 (6 bases). Trimming stripped 5 bases from V and 2 bases from J, with 15 bases between. This CDR3 is built from 15 residues. CDR1 and CDR2 (germline): SGHDN, FVKESK. CDR3 DNA: TGTGCCAGCAGCTATATTCCGGGGACTCAAGAGACCCAGTACTTC. Its protein is CASSYIPGTQETQYF.

The chain carries TRBV5-1 and TRBJ2-2; TRBD2 is a possible D gene (7 bases). V lost 4 bases and J lost 3, with 16 bases in between. The V gene's germline CDR1 is SGHRS and CDR2 YFSETQ. The CDR3 extends over 16 amino acids. The CDR3 DNA reads as TGCGCCAGCAGCCCGGGGGGCACAGGGCACACCGGGGAGCTGTTTTTT. It codes for CASSPGGTGHTGELFF.

This chain links TRBV6-1 with TRBJ2-5; D may be TRBD1 (6 bases). Trimming stripped 3 bases from V and 1 base from J, with 12 bases between. This CDR3 contains 15 residues. The germline V gene has CDR1 MNHNS and CDR2 SASEGT. The CDR3: CASSEVEDSQETQYF. The DNA of the CDR3 is TGTGCCAGCAGTGAGGTCGAGGACAGCCAAGAGACCCAGTACTTC.

V gene TRBV5-1 combines with J gene TRBJ1-1; D unclear. Germline CDR1 SGHRS, CDR2 YFSETQ. V was shortened by 3 bases and J by 3 bases, with 12 bases between the two germline ends. This CDR3 is 14 amino acids long. The chain's CDR3 is CASSSGPGDTEAFF. The CDR3 nucleotides read TGCGCCAGCAGCTCCGGACCGGGCGACACTGAAGCTTTCTTT. The entire variable domain, with the rest obtained from reference TRBV5-1 and TRBJ1-1, is as follows: KAGVTQTPRYLIKTRGQQVTLSCSPISGHRSVSWYQQTPGQGLQFLFEYFSETQRNKGNFPGRFSGRQFSNSRSEMNVSTLELGDSALYLCASSSGPGDTEAFFGQGTRLTVV.

The chain combines TRBV11-3 with TRBJ2-1; 9 nucleotides align to TRBD1. This CDR3 spans 16 amino acids. Germline lookup yields CDR1 SGHNT and CDR2 YENEEA. V shed 0 bases, J shed 2 bases, and the junction held 2 bases outside the gene matches. The CDR3 region has the DNA TGTGCCAGCAGCTTAGAAGGGACAGGGACCTACAATGAGCAGTTCTTC. Protein sequence: CASSLEGTGTYNEQFF.

With regard to this clone: At one of its ends the junction is not consistent with the germline gene, which may arise from a read error. The same CDR3 can be traced to other DNA sequences in this sample. V usage is TRBV19 and J usage is TRBJ1-3; D possibly corresponds to TRBD1 (6 bases). Looked up from germline, CDR1 is LNHDA and CDR2 is SQIVND (reference sequence). This CDR3 region has 17 residues. CDR3 in DNA: TGTGCCAGCAGTATAAGTTGGGACACCTTCTCTGGAAACACCATATATTTT. Protein sequence: CASSISWDTFSGNTIYF.

The rearrangement links TRBV2 to TRBJ2-1, with D uncertain. This CDR3 is 13 amino acids long. CDR1 is SNHLY, CDR2 FYNNEI, per germline. Trimming took 5 bases from V and 12 from J, leaving 17 bases between them. This chain's CDR3 is CASSPANSLPQFF. CDR3 sequence (DNA): TGTGCCAGCAGTCCAGCCAACAGTTTACCGCAGTTCTTC.

This clone was found once. In the same sample, other DNA sequences code for this CDR3. The gene calls are TRBV5-6 and TRBJ1-2, with D hard to call. Trimming pared 0 bases from V and 8 bases from J, leaving 5 bases between. Looked up from germline, CDR1 is SGHDT and CDR2 is YYEEEE. The CDR3 totals 11 residues. CDR3 coding DNA: TGTGCCAGCAGCTTGGGGGGAGGCTACACCTTC. It codes for CASSLGGGYTF.

This clone was found a few times. The rearrangement links TRBV14 to TRBJ2-3; TRBD2 aligns across 9 bases. V dropped 0 bases and J dropped 9; count of bases not matched to a gene: 19. Germline assignment: CDR1 SGHDN and CDR2 FVKESK. The CDR3 length is 19 residues. CDR3 nucleotide sequence: TGTGCCAGCAGCCAAGATCGTTGGGCGAGCGGGGGGCTCGGGAGAACGCAGTATTTT. The encoded protein is CASSQDRWASGGLGRTQYF.

This chain connects TRBV2 to TRBJ1-3, with a weak D call TRBD1 (6 bases). Trimming shortened V by 9 bases and J by 2 bases, and 14 bases separated the two germline ends. The germline V gene encodes CDR1 SNHLY and CDR2 FYNNEI. This CDR3 is 14 amino acids long. The CDR3 sequence: CASNQGLAGNTIYF. The CDR3 nucleotides are TGTGCCAGTAATCAGGGGTTGGCTGGAAACACCATATATTTT.